Below are 8 T cell receptor beta chains sequenced from a single sample in a study of T cells in Graves' hyperthyroidism and ophthalmopathy. Template material for amplifying TCR beta CDR3 regions consisted of RNA transcripts. RT-PCR in the first round (using the HTBI primer set) targeted the TCR CDR3. Each CDR3 protein is one row after TCRdb ran MiXCR on the multiplex PCR reads. The repertoire holds 94,000 or so distinct CDR3 sequences, with over 50% as singletons. Specimen: blood. The source is a woman aged 40 to 50 with Graves' hyperthyroidism.

The chain employs TRBV29-1 and TRBJ2-5; D remains unclear. Germline CDR1 SQVTM, CDR2 ANQGSEA. Trimming took off 8 bases at V and 5 bases at J, with 15 bases between the two ends. This CDR3 is 12 amino acids long. The DNA for the CDR3 is TGCAGCTTAGGACCTCTCGGGGAGACCCAGTACTTC. This encodes CSLGPLGETQYF.

A few counts support this clonotype. This chain links TRBV10-3 with TRBJ1-6; tentatively, D is TRBD1 (5 bases). Germline V gene sequence: CDR1 ENHRY, CDR2 SYGVKD. The CDR3 has 16 residues. V lost 4 bases, J lost 2 bases, and 12 bases lay in between. In nucleotides, the CDR3 is TGTGCCATCAGTGCTGGGGGGGACGCCTATAATTCACCCCTCCACTTT. Its translation: CAISAGGDAYNSPLHF.

In the case of this clonotype: At one end the junction does not follow the germline gene, possibly because of a read error. This chain connects TRBV7-6 to TRBJ1-5; TRBD1 matches 7 bases. The V gene's germline CDR1 is SGHVS and CDR2 FNYEAQ. CDR3 size: 15 residues. In nucleotides, the CDR3 is TGCGCCAGCAGCCGGACCAGGGGGGCCCAAGAGACCCAGCATTTT. Translated: CASSRTRGAQETQHF.

This clonotype was seen more than once but under ten times. CDR3: CASREGDRNSPLHF. The CDR3 coding sequence is TGTGCCAGCAGGGAGGGGGATAGGAATTCACCCCTCCACTTT. The chain links TRBV25-1 to TRBJ1-6, with D tentatively TRBD1 (6 bases). CDR3 length: 14 amino acids. In germline, CDR1 is MGHDK, CDR2 SYGVNS. Trimming stripped 6 bases from V and 7 bases from J, with 13 bases between.

This clonotype was detected ten times or more. The genes are TRBV7-9 and TRBJ2-2; D may be TRBD1 or TRBD2 (5 bases each). Per the germline V gene, CDR1 is SEHNR and CDR2 is FQNEAQ (reference sequence). Trimming left V 5 bases short and J 1 base short, with 17 bases between. The CDR3 is 17 amino acids. The CDR3 loop reads CASSHMPGRENTGELFF. In DNA, the CDR3 is TGTGCCAGCAGCCATATGCCGGGACGGGAGAACACCGGGGAGCTGTTTTTT. The full variable domain, rest sourced from reference TRBV7-9 and TRBJ2-2, is DTGVSQNPRHKITKRGQNVTFRCDPISEHNRLYWYRQTLGQGPEFLTYFQNEAQLEKSRLLSDRFSAERPKGSFSTLEIQRTEQGDSAMYLCASSHMPGRENTGELFFGEGSRLTVL.

The sample holds many counts of this clonotype. The chain uses TRBV7-2 and TRBJ2-7; 7 bases are a match to TRBD2. The V segment lost 2 bases and the J segment 2 bases; nucleotides outside the gene matches: 9. Per germline, CDR1 SGHTA and CDR2 FQGNSA. The CDR3 is 16 residues long. CDR3 DNA: TGTGCCAGCAGCTTAAAGGCGGGAGAGGGCCCCTACGAGCAGTACTTC. As protein: CASSLKAGEGPYEQYF.

Regarding this clonotype: With a much larger clone just one base away, this may be a read error. The gene calls are TRBV7-3 and TRBJ2-5; tentative D call: TRBD1 (6 bases). CDR1 is SGHTA, CDR2 FQGTGA, per germline. The CDR3 spans 16 residues. The DNA for the CDR3 is TGTGCCGGCAGCTTGGTTACAGGGAGCTCCCAAGAGACCCAGTACTTC. Amino acid sequence: CAGSLVTGSSQETQYF.

This clonotype was detected many times. The rearrangement joins TRBV7-2 to TRBJ2-6; unclear D gene. V lost 4 bases and J 3 bases, leaving 13 bases between the germline ends. CDR1 and CDR2 from the germline V gene are SGHTA and FQGNSA. The CDR3 loop spans 16 amino acids. CDR3 DNA sequence: TGTGCCAGCAGCTCCCGCCGGGCAGATGGGGCCAACGTCCTGACTTTC. Amino acids: CASSSRRADGANVLTF.